Listed here are 29 T cell receptor beta chains from one sample, sequenced in a study of blood T cell repertoires in COVID-19. Profiling relied on immunoSEQ multiplex PCR, and the TCRdb table lists in-frame clones only, not all of them. The sample has some 180,000 clones, 80% to 90% seen once. The sequencing input was peripheral blood. These receptors were collected from a woman in her thirties or forties with COVID-19, enrolled during active disease.

V is TRBV28 and J is TRBJ1-2; weak D call: TRBD1 (6 bases). The CDR3 extends over 14 amino acids. Germline values: CDR1 MDHEN, CDR2 SYDVKM. Trimming shortened V by 2 bases and J by 3 bases, and 10 bases separated the two germline ends. Written as DNA, the CDR3 is TGTGCCAGCAGTTTAGGCAGGGGAGACTATGGCTACACCTTC. It codes for CASSLGRGDYGYTF.

This clone showed up just a few times. The rearrangement joins TRBV25-1 to TRBJ1-1; D is ambiguous. CDR1 and CDR2 from the germline V gene are MGHDK and SYGVNS. V lost 5 bases to trimming and J lost 0 bases, with 7 bases between them. The CDR3 extends over 13 amino acids. The CDR3 reads CASSRGVNTEAFF. CDR3 sequence (DNA): TGTGCCAGCAGTAGAGGAGTGAACACTGAAGCTTTCTTT.

Sample share makes this clone medium-sized. The chain carries TRBV2 and TRBJ2-6; TRBD2 is a possible D gene (5 bases). The CDR3 has 15 residues. The germline CDR1 and CDR2 sequences are SNHLY and FYNNEI. Trimming stripped 6 bases from V and 2 bases from J, with 11 bases between. The CDR3: CASRAGDPGANVLTF. CDR3 in DNA: TGTGCCAGCAGGGCGGGTGACCCTGGGGCCAACGTCCTGACTTTC. Full variable domain (missing parts from reference TRBV2 and TRBJ2-6): EPEVTQTPSHQVTQMGQEVILRCVPISNHLYFYWYRQILGQKVEFLVSFYNNEISEKSEIFDDQFSVERPDGSNFTLKIRSTKLEDSAMYFCASRAGDPGANVLTFGAGSRLTVL.

This clone was detected a few times. CDR3 DNA sequence: TGTGCCAGTAACGAACCGGGAGGTAGCAATCAGCCCCAGCATTTT. It is translated as CASNEPGGSNQPQHF. V and J are TRBV19 and TRBJ1-5; the D is unclear. The CDR3 contains 15 residues. The V and J ends lost 7 bases and 0 bases respectively, with 13 bases between them. Germline CDR1 LNHDA, CDR2 SQIVND (reference sequence).

The chain carries TRBV2 and TRBJ2-1; D perhaps matches TRBD1 (6 bases). Deletions cut 6 bases from V and 0 bases from J, with 12 bases between. The germline CDR1 and CDR2 sequences are SNHLY and FYNNEI. The CDR3 has 15 amino acids. The CDR3 region is CASSFQGSSYNEQFF. The CDR3 DNA reads TGTGCCAGCAGCTTCCAGGGGAGCTCCTACAATGAGCAGTTCTTC. The variable domain in full, with the rest retrieved from reference TRBV2 and TRBJ2-1, is EPEVTQTPSHQVTQMGQEVILRCVPISNHLYFYWYRQILGQKVEFLVSFYNNEISEKSEIFDDQFSVERPDGSNFTLKIRSTKLEDSAMYFCASSFQGSSYNEQFFGPGTRLTVL.

This sequence joins TRBV4-1 and TRBJ2-7; 12 nucleotides agree with TRBD2. The CDR3 contains 17 residues. After removal of 4 bases from V and 1 base from J, the junction contained 8 bases not matched to a gene. CDR1 and CDR2 (germline): MGHRA, YSYEKL. The CDR3 loop is CASSPRLAGVFSYEQYF. The DNA for the CDR3 is TGCGCCAGCAGCCCAAGACTAGCGGGAGTATTTTCCTACGAGCAGTACTTC.

The V call is TRBV4-1, the J call TRBJ2-1; 8 nucleotides agree with TRBD1. Germline CDR1 is MGHRA and CDR2 is YSYEKL. The V and J ends lost 4 bases and 7 bases, in that order; junction bases with no gene match: 6. The CDR3 has 14 amino acids. The CDR3 here is CASSLAGTGNEQFF. CDR3 nucleotides: TGCGCCAGCAGCCTCGCCGGGACAGGAAATGAGCAGTTCTTC.

This clone was observed many times. The chain joins TRBV4-2 to TRBJ1-3; tentatively, D is TRBD1 (5 bases). Germline V lookup: CDR1 LGHNA, CDR2 YNFKEQ. Trimming removed 4 bases at V and 0 bases at J, with 19 bases between. The CDR3 contains 18 residues. In DNA form, the CDR3 reads TGTGCCAGCAGCCCAAGAGTCCCCCAGGGTAACTCTGGAAACACCATATATTTT. Translation gives CASSPRVPQGNSGNTIYF.

J is TRBJ1-5 and V is TRBV7-8, with D tentatively TRBD1 (6 bases). The CDR3 length is 14 residues. The V gene's germline CDR1 is SGHVS and CDR2 FQNEAQ. Trimming cost V 0 bases and J 8 bases, with 11 bases left between them. The CDR3 DNA follows: TGTGCCAGCAGCTTAGCGGGACACGGAGAGCCCCAGCATTTT. This codes for CASSLAGHGEPQHF. Using reference TRBV7-8 and TRBJ1-5 for the parts outside the CDR3, the full variable domain is GAGVSQSPRYKVAKRGQDVALRCDPISGHVSLFWYQQALGQGPEFLTYFQNEAQLDKSGLPSDRFFAERPEGSVSTLKIQRTQQEDSAVYLCASSLAGHGEPQHFGDGTRLSIL.

The V call is TRBV19, the J call TRBJ1-5; TRBD1 matches at 7 bases. Germline CDR1 and CDR2: LNHDA and SQIVND (reference sequence). CDR3 length: 15 residues. The V gene end was trimmed by 6 bases and the J gene end by 0 bases; junction bases not matched to a gene: 5. As DNA, the CDR3 is TGTGCCAGTAGAATTGGACAGGTTAGCAATCAGCCCCAGCATTTT. Protein: CASRIGQVSNQPQHF.

The chain uses TRBV29-1 and TRBJ2-6; D is possibly TRBD1 (6 bases). V was pared by 6 bases and J by 7 bases, with 22 bases between. CDR3 length equals 16 residues. In germline, CDR1 is SQVTM, CDR2 ANQGSEA. The CDR3 nucleotides are TGCAGCGTCAACACCGCCTCAGGGGAAGGAGCCAACGTCCTGACTTTC. Translation gives CSVNTASGEGANVLTF. The full variable domain, its missing parts supplied by reference TRBV29-1 and TRBJ2-6, is SAVISQKPSRDICQRGTSLTIQCQVDSQVTMMFWYRQQPGQSLTLIATANQGSEATYESGFVIDKFPISRPNLTFSTLTVSNMSPEDSSIYLCSVNTASGEGANVLTFGAGSRLTVL.

This clone was counted a single time. The genes are TRBV30 and TRBJ2-2, with D unclear. This CDR3 has 13 residues. Germline loops: CDR1 GTSNPN, CDR2 SVGIG (reference sequence). V gave up 8 bases and J gave up 4 bases, with 14 bases separating them. CDR3 region: CALRVSLTGELFF. Here the CDR3 DNA reads TGTGCCCTTCGGGTTTCTCTCACCGGGGAGCTGTTTTTT. Together with reference TRBV30 and TRBJ2-2, the CDR3 gives the full variable domain: SQTIHQWPATLVQPVGSPLSLECTVEGTSNPNLYWYRQAAGRGLQLLFYSVGIGQISSEVPQNLSASRPQDRQFILSSKKLLLSDSGFYLCALRVSLTGELFFGEGSRLTVL.

This rearrangement joins TRBV19 to TRBJ1-2; D unresolved. The CDR3 consists of 13 residues. The V and J ends lost 5 bases and 4 bases respectively, with 11 bases between them. Germline CDR1 is LNHDA and CDR2 is SQIVND (reference sequence). CDR3 region: CASSAGVTYGYTF. The CDR3 bases are TGTGCCAGTAGTGCCGGGGTCACCTATGGCTACACCTTC. The entire variable domain, with the rest obtained from reference TRBV19 and TRBJ1-2, is as follows: DGGITQSPKYLFRKEGQNVTLSCEQNLNHDAMYWYRQDPGQGLRLIYYSQIVNDFQKGDIAEGYSVSREKKESFPLTVTSAQKNPTAFYLCASSAGVTYGYTFGSGTRLTVV.

J is TRBJ2-5 and V is TRBV7-8, with TRBD1 matching over 7 bases. In germline, CDR1 is SGHVS, CDR2 FQNEAQ. J lost 3 bases, V lost 4 bases, and 5 bases had no gene match. This CDR3 has 14 residues. For the CDR3, the DNA is TGTGCCAGCAGCTCAAACAGGGGCAAAGAGACCCAGTACTTC. This translates into CASSSNRGKETQYF.

This clone was detected ten times or more. J is TRBJ2-1 and V is TRBV4-1; possible D gene TRBD2, 5 bases. CDR1 is MGHRA and CDR2 is YSYEKL in the germline V gene. There are 15 residues in the CDR3. V was clipped by 9 bases and J by 0 bases, with 15 bases between them. The CDR3 DNA reads as TGCGCCAGTCGGAGCGGCGGGTTCTCCTACAATGAGCAGTTCTTC. Translating gives CASRSGGFSYNEQFF.

The chain combines TRBV28 with TRBJ2-7, with 7 nucleotides matching TRBD1. Germline V gene lookup returns CDR1 MDHEN and CDR2 SYDVKM. Losses at the gene ends were 8 bases for V and 6 bases for J; bases not matched to a gene: 10. The length of the CDR3 is 13 residues. CDR3 coding DNA: TGTGCCAGCGGGACAGTACTACCCCTCGAGCAGTACTTC. Translating gives CASGTVLPLEQYF.

The chain couples TRBV6-5 to TRBJ1-4; tentative D call: TRBD1 (6 bases). CDR3 length equals 15 residues. CDR1 is MNHEY and CDR2 is SVGAGI in the germline V gene. V was shortened by 2 bases and J by 8 bases, with 15 bases between the two germline ends. The CDR3 DNA reads TGTGCCAGCAGTTACGGTACGGCCAGGGGCGAAAAACTGTTTTTT. It codes for CASSYGTARGEKLFF.

This clone was recorded only once. The CDR3 here is CASSEQGARRTEAFF. In DNA form, the CDR3 reads TGTGCCAGCAGTGAACAGGGGGCGAGGAGGACTGAAGCTTTCTTT. V usage is TRBV2 and J usage is TRBJ1-1, with 8 bases matching TRBD1. V lost 2 bases and J lost 5; bases outside the gene matches: 7. The CDR3 has 15 amino acids. Germline CDR1 and CDR2: SNHLY and FYNNEI.

This clone showed up just a few times. Different DNA sequences within this sample yield the same CDR3. The chain links TRBV19 to TRBJ1-1, with D possibly matching TRBD1 (6 bases). CDR3 length equals 14 residues. Germline V gene data show CDR1 as LNHDA and CDR2 as SQIVND (reference sequence). V was shortened by 5 bases and J by 0 bases, with 10 bases between the two germline ends. CDR3 protein: CASSPQGLNTEAFF. The CDR3 region has the DNA TGTGCCAGTAGTCCACAGGGATTGAACACTGAAGCTTTCTTT.

This sequence joins TRBV9 and TRBJ1-6, with no clear D. The length of the CDR3 is 13 residues. Trimming removed 2 bases at V and 8 bases at J, with 8 bases between. The germline V gene has CDR1 SGDLS and CDR2 YYNGEE. The CDR3 region is CASSVNEDSPLHF. In DNA, the CDR3 is TGTGCCAGCAGCGTCAATGAGGATTCACCCCTCCACTTT.

This sequence joins TRBV4-2 and TRBJ1-4; 9 bases fit TRBD1. CDR1 LGHNA and CDR2 YNFKEQ come from the germline V gene. The CDR3 loop spans 14 amino acids. Losses at the gene ends were 4 bases for V and 8 bases for J; bases not matched to a gene: 5. CDR3 sequence (DNA): TGTGCCAGCAGCCCCGGACAGGGGTGGGAAAAACTGTTTTTT. This translates into CASSPGQGWEKLFF.

This sequence joins TRBV14 and TRBJ1-2; perhaps TRBD1 as D (5 bases). CDR3 length: 13 amino acids. Per germline, CDR1 SGHDN and CDR2 FVKESK. Trimming left V 1 base short and J 3 bases short, with 6 bases between. CDR3 nucleotides: TGTGCCAGCAGCCAAGTCAGGGACTATGGCTACACCTTC. This codes for CASSQVRDYGYTF.

V is TRBV10-3 and J is TRBJ2-3; TRBD2 might be the D (5 bases). V shed 4 bases and J shed 1 base, with 9 bases lying between them. The CDR3 runs 14 residues. Per germline, CDR1 ENHRY and CDR2 SYGVKD. As DNA, the CDR3 is TGTGCCATCAGTGGGGCTAGCCGCACAGATACGCAGTATTTT. It encodes CAISGASRTDTQYF.

The CDR3 loop reads CASSSPGLGIWADTQYF. The CDR3 DNA sequence: TGTGCCAGCAGTTCACCGGGACTAGGGATTTGGGCAGATACGCAGTATTTT. This chain connects TRBV28 to TRBJ2-3; 8 nucleotides agree with TRBD2. In germline, CDR1 is MDHEN, CDR2 SYDVKM. This CDR3 region has 17 residues. V was clipped by 4 bases and J by 4 bases; unmatched bases: 13.

V and J are TRBV19 and TRBJ2-2, with a weak D call TRBD1 (6 bases). The CDR3 is 13 residues long. Trimming took off 10 bases at V and 0 bases at J, with 9 bases between the two ends. In germline, CDR1 is LNHDA, CDR2 SQIVND (reference sequence). The CDR3 DNA reads as TGTGCCATTAGACAGGCGAACACCGGGGAGCTGTTTTTT. Encoded protein: CAIRQANTGELFF.

On this clone: One end of the junction is discordant with germline, which a read error may explain. This chain uses TRBV7-9 with TRBJ2-2; 11 nucleotides line up with TRBD2. This CDR3 spans 17 amino acids. The germline V gene has CDR1 SEHNR and CDR2 FQNEAQ (reference sequence). CDR3 sequence reads: CASSLALAGENSGELFF. CDR3 DNA sequence: TGTGCCAGCAGCTTAGCACTAGCGGGAGAAAACAGCGGGGAGCTGTTTTTT.

The V and J genes are TRBV7-3 and TRBJ2-7; a possible D gene is TRBD2 (7 bases). The germline V gene has CDR1 SGHTA and CDR2 FQGTGA. V lost 5 bases and J 2 bases, leaving 16 bases between the germline ends. This CDR3 is 15 amino acids long. The CDR3 nucleotides read TGTGCCAGCAGCCCCGGATGGGGGGGCACCTACGAGCAGTACTTC. This codes for CASSPGWGGTYEQYF. Using reference TRBV7-3 and TRBJ2-7 for the parts outside the CDR3, the full variable domain is GAGVSQTPSNKVTEKGKYVELRCDPISGHTALYWYRQSLGQGPEFLIYFQGTGAADDSGLPNDRFFAVRPEGSVSTLKIQRTERGDSAVYLCASSPGWGGTYEQYFGPGTRLTVT.

In its sample, this clone was seen once. The chain recombines TRBV5-8 with TRBJ1-4; the D gene is possibly TRBD1 (6 bases). The ends were cut back, 5 bases at V and 4 bases at J, with 24 bases in the middle. This CDR3 comprises 18 residues. In germline, CDR1 is SGHTS, CDR2 YDEGEE. CDR3 DNA: TGTGCCAGCAGATCTCCGGGACACCCTTTCTCTGTTAATGAAAAACTGTTTTTT. Translating gives CASRSPGHPFSVNEKLFF.

The rearrangement links TRBV14 to TRBJ2-1; 10 nucleotides align to TRBD2. The germline gives CDR1 SGHDN, CDR2 FVKESK. The junction had 8 bases not matched to a gene; V was cut back by 0 bases and J by 6 bases. The CDR3 loop spans 17 amino acids. This CDR3 reads CASSQEDQRGGLNEQFF. CDR3 coding DNA: TGTGCCAGCAGCCAAGAGGACCAGCGGGGGGGCCTCAATGAGCAGTTCTTC.